The 29 T cell receptor beta chains presented below share a single source sample, sequenced in a study of T cell responses to AZD1222 COVID-19 vaccine. TCRdb's copy holds only in-frame clones and misses some; the assay was immunoSEQ multiplex PCR. The sample holds about 110,000 clones, about 90% seen once. Source: peripheral blood, taken on day 0 of AZD1222 vaccination. The receptors derive from an adult in good health.

J is TRBJ2-7 and V is TRBV11-2; 7 bases are shared with TRBD1. Losses at the gene ends were 3 bases for V and 4 bases for J; bases not matched to a gene: 6. In germline, CDR1 is SGHAT, CDR2 FQNNGV. The CDR3 is 14 residues long. CDR3 nucleotides: TGTGCCAGCAGCTTCCTTACAGGGGCATACGAGCAGTACTTC. Amino acids: CASSFLTGAYEQYF. Combining the CDR3 with reference TRBV11-2 and TRBJ2-7 gives the whole variable domain EAGVAQSPRYKIIEKRQSVAFWCNPISGHATLYWYQQILGQGPKLLIQFQNNGVVDDSQLPKDRFSAERLKGVDSTLKIQPAKLEDSAVYLCASSFLTGAYEQYFGPGTRLTVT.

This chain links TRBV27 with TRBJ2-5; D gene uncertain. The CDR3 spans 13 residues. CDR1 MNHEY and CDR2 SMNVEV come from the germline V gene (reference sequence). Trimming pared 5 bases from V and 5 bases from J, leaving 12 bases between. The CDR3 bases are TGTGCCAGCAGTCCAGATCGACGGGAGACCCAGTACTTC. Protein product: CASSPDRRETQYF.

This clone was detected only once. The gene calls are TRBV29-1 and TRBJ1-1; maybe TRBD1 (6 bases). V was cut by 7 bases and J by 1 base, with 10 bases left in between. The CDR3 length is 12 residues. The germline gives CDR1 SQVTM, CDR2 ANQGSEA. The CDR3 spells CSGGQPNTEAFF. The CDR3 nucleotides are TGCAGCGGGGGACAACCGAACACTGAAGCTTTCTTT.

This chain joins TRBV6-5 and TRBJ1-2, with a tentative D call TRBD1 (6 bases). The CDR3 extends over 12 amino acids. The germline gives CDR1 MNHEY, CDR2 SVGAGI. With 6 bases removed from V and 4 bases from J, the gap between germline ends came to 9 bases. CDR3 sequence: CASRVTGYGYTF. DNA for the CDR3: TGTGCCAGCAGAGTGACAGGCTATGGCTACACCTTC.

The V gene is TRBV18, the J gene TRBJ2-2; 11 bases are shared with TRBD2. The CDR3 has 16 amino acids. Germline loops: CDR1 KGHSH, CDR2 LQKENI. V lost 4 bases, J lost 1 base, and 2 bases stayed unmatched. In DNA, the CDR3 is TGTGCCAGCTCACTCCTAGCGGGAGGGAACACCGGGGAGCTGTTTTTT. Translation: CASSLLAGGNTGELFF.

This chain connects TRBV19 to TRBJ1-1; D remains ambiguous. CDR3 length: 13 residues. Trimming took 5 bases from V and 6 from J, leaving 13 bases between them. Germline-derived CDR1 and CDR2 are LNHDA and SQIVND (reference sequence). CDR3: CASSYGPGAEAFF. The CDR3 DNA follows: TGTGCCAGTAGTTATGGACCTGGCGCTGAAGCTTTCTTT.

The genes are TRBV18 and TRBJ1-1; D unresolved. CDR1 and CDR2 (germline): KGHSH, LQKENI. Trimming removed 6 bases from V and 0 bases from J, with 5 bases in between. The CDR3 runs 12 residues. CDR3 loop: CASSWVNTEAFF. The CDR3 DNA sequence: TGTGCCAGCTCGTGGGTGAACACTGAAGCTTTCTTT.

This chain uses TRBV28 with TRBJ1-4, with a possible D match to TRBD1 (5 bases). Germline values: CDR1 MDHEN, CDR2 SYDVKM. The CDR3 runs 15 residues. V dropped 3 bases and J dropped 7 bases, with 15 bases sitting between them. CDR3 in amino acids: CASSLGGRGTEKLFF. CDR3 nucleotides: TGTGCCAGCAGTTTGGGGGGACGGGGGACTGAAAAACTGTTTTTT. The full variable domain, completed using reference TRBV28 and TRBJ1-4, is DVKVTQSSRYLVKRTGEKVFLECVQDMDHENMFWYRQDPGLGLRLIYFSYDVKMKEKGDIPEGYSVSREKKERFSLILESASTNQTSMYLCASSLGGRGTEKLFFGSGTQLSVL.

Points on this clone: At one boundary the junction diverges from the germline segment, which might be a read error. The chain links TRBV20-1 to TRBJ1-2; possible D gene TRBD1, 6 bases. Germline V gene data show CDR1 as DFQATT and CDR2 as SNEGSKA (reference sequence). There are 11 residues in the CDR3. The CDR3 nucleotides read TGCAGTGCTAGAGATCTGTCGGGACACCTCTTC. Protein sequence: CSARDLSGHLF.

The J gene is TRBJ2-7, the V gene TRBV7-6, with D hard to call. The CDR3 loop spans 14 amino acids. Trimming stripped 2 bases from V and 6 bases from J, with 14 bases between. Germline V gives CDR1 SGHVS, CDR2 FNYEAQ. As DNA, the CDR3 is TGTGCCAGCAGCTTATTGGGTGGAGTAGGCGAGCAGTACTTC. Translating gives CASSLLGGVGEQYF.

A single count supports this clone. The rearrangement uses TRBV6-5 and TRBJ2-1; D call uncertain. CDR1 and CDR2 (germline): MNHEY, SVGAGI. With 8 bases removed from V and 9 bases from J, the gap between germline ends came to 8 bases. CDR3 length equals 10 residues. The CDR3 loop is CASGVLEQFF. The CDR3 bases are TGTGCCAGCGGGGTGCTTGAGCAGTTCTTC.

V is TRBV19 and J is TRBJ2-1; 9 bases are a match to TRBD1. Germline V gene sequence: CDR1 LNHDA, CDR2 SQIVND (reference sequence). This CDR3 spans 16 amino acids. V was pared by 3 bases and J by 9 bases, with 12 bases of the junction left unmatched. Written as DNA, the CDR3 is TGTGCCAGTAGTATGGGACAGGGTCGGGGGAGATTTGAGCAGTTCTTC. Its protein is CASSMGQGRGRFEQFF.

This clone appeared a single time. The chain recombines TRBV19 with TRBJ2-3; D gene unclear. Per the germline V gene, CDR1 is LNHDA and CDR2 is SQIVND (reference sequence). Trimming left V 3 bases short and J 0 bases short, with 10 bases between. The CDR3 spans 15 residues. CDR3 DNA sequence: TGTGCCAGTAGTATGGTGGGGTTAAGCACAGATACGCAGTATTTT. It encodes CASSMVGLSTDTQYF.

This clone was detected only a few times. The J gene is TRBJ1-1, the V gene TRBV6-5; unclear D gene. The CDR3 length is 13 residues. The germline V and J ends were trimmed by 7 bases and 4 bases, with 13 bases remaining between them. CDR1 and CDR2 from the germline V gene are MNHEY and SVGAGI. CDR3 DNA sequence: TGTGCCAGCACACCTCGCGAGGGCACTGAAGCTTTCTTT. Protein sequence: CASTPREGTEAFF.

In DNA, the CDR3 is TGTGCCATCAGTCACGAACGCCACGAGCAGTACTTC. It encodes CAISHERHEQYF. V and J are TRBV10-3 and TRBJ2-7, with D hard to call. V was cut by 5 bases and J by 5 bases, with 10 bases left in between. The CDR3 sequence is 12 residues long. In germline, CDR1 is ENHRY, CDR2 SYGVKD.

The table lists this clone with a count of one. This sequence joins TRBV19 and TRBJ2-2, with 7 nucleotides matching TRBD2. Germline V gene data show CDR1 as LNHDA and CDR2 as SQIVND (reference sequence). J was trimmed by 0 bases and V by 5 bases; bases with no gene match: 3. This CDR3 contains 15 residues. This chain's CDR3 is CASSPSGTNTGELFF. In DNA form, the CDR3 reads TGTGCCAGTAGTCCTAGCGGTACGAACACCGGGGAGCTGTTTTTT.

The chain combines TRBV18 with TRBJ2-7, with 11 bases aligning to TRBD1. Trimming removed 6 bases from V and 0 bases from J; junction bases left unmatched: 10. CDR1 KGHSH and CDR2 LQKENI come from the germline V gene. The CDR3 spans 17 residues. CDR3 amino acids: CASSGTGGFTSSYEQYF. For the CDR3, the DNA is TGTGCCAGCTCTGGGACAGGGGGGTTCACCAGCTCCTACGAGCAGTACTTC.

V usage is TRBV6-6 and J usage is TRBJ1-1; no reliable D call. CDR3 length: 12 amino acids. Germline V gene lookup returns CDR1 MNHNY and CDR2 SVGAGI (reference sequence). V dropped 2 bases and J dropped 2 bases, with 3 bases sitting between them. DNA of the CDR3: TGTGCCAGCAGTTACCGTAACACTGAAGCTTTCTTT. This encodes CASSYRNTEAFF.

The chain carries TRBV27 and TRBJ2-2; D may be TRBD2 (6 bases). The germline V gene encodes CDR1 MNHEY and CDR2 SMNVEV (reference sequence). The CDR3 extends over 15 amino acids. V lost 6 bases to trimming and J lost 5 bases, with 16 bases between them. CDR3 residues: CASSPTGGTTGELFF. The CDR3 region has the DNA TGTGCCAGCAGCCCTACTGGGGGGACGACCGGGGAGCTGTTTTTT.

The DNA for the CDR3 is TGTGCCAGCAGCGTAGATATAGGGCTCACTGAAGCTTTCTTT. Residues: CASSVDIGLTEAFF. V gene TRBV9 combines with J gene TRBJ1-1, with no clear D. Germline lookup yields CDR1 SGDLS and CDR2 YYNGEE. CDR3 length: 14 amino acids. The V end was cut by 0 bases, the J end by 4 bases, with 10 bases between.

This rearrangement joins TRBV28 to TRBJ2-7; D may be TRBD1 or TRBD2 (5 bases each). Trimming left V 4 bases short and J 12 bases short, with 25 bases between. The CDR3 loop spans 15 amino acids. Per the germline V gene, CDR1 is MDHEN and CDR2 is SYDVKM. The CDR3 is CASSSTPGPQSSRYF. In DNA, the CDR3 is TGTGCCAGCAGTTCAACACCGGGACCCCAATCCTCCAGGTACTTC.

Here the CDR3 reads CASSSTPGADYEQYF. The CDR3 coding sequence is TGTGCCAGCAGCTCTACCCCCGGGGCCGACTACGAGCAGTACTTC. The chain uses TRBV7-3 and TRBJ2-7; D may correspond to TRBD1 or TRBD2 (5 bases each). CDR3 size: 15 residues. The V and J ends lost 4 bases and 3 bases respectively, with 16 bases between them. Germline V gene data show CDR1 as SGHTA and CDR2 as FQGTGA.

This clone showed up just once. V and J are TRBV29-1 and TRBJ1-2; D is uncertain. The CDR3 sequence is 12 residues long. Germline CDR1 reads SQVTM; CDR2 reads ANQGSEA. V lost 6 bases and J 9 bases, leaving 17 bases between the germline ends. CDR3 protein: CSVQDLGESYTF. CDR3 nucleotides: TGCAGCGTCCAGGACCTAGGAGAAAGCTACACCTTC.

The V and J genes are TRBV20-1 and TRBJ2-7; 12 bases align to TRBD2. V trimming: 3 bases; J trimming: 6 bases; junction bases outside the gene matches: 15. Germline values: CDR1 DFQATT, CDR2 SNEGSKA (reference sequence). The length of the CDR3 is 17 residues. The CDR3 is CSASTLAGGQFGLEQYF. The CDR3 coding sequence is TGCAGTGCTAGTACACTAGCGGGAGGCCAATTCGGTCTCGAGCAGTACTTC.

The genes are TRBV6-1 and TRBJ1-3; tentatively, D is TRBD1 (6 bases). Trimming took 2 bases from V and 2 from J, leaving 13 bases between them. The CDR3 sequence is 16 residues long. Germline values: CDR1 MNHNS, CDR2 SASEGT. CDR3 sequence (DNA): TGTGCCAGCAGTGAAAGCGGGGGGCTGGCTGGAAACACCATATATTTT. Its translation is CASSESGGLAGNTIYF.

CDR3 DNA sequence: TGTGCCAGCGAAAGCCAGGGTGCGCCCCAGCATTTT. Its translation is CASESQGAPQHF. This rearrangement joins TRBV6-6 to TRBJ1-5; a weak D match, TRBD1 (5 bases). The CDR3 is made up of 12 amino acids. Germline V gene lookup returns CDR1 MNHNY and CDR2 SVGAGI (reference sequence). Trimming removed 8 bases at V and 9 bases at J, with 14 bases between.

This chain joins TRBV7-2 and TRBJ1-1; D is unresolved. CDR1 is SGHTA, CDR2 FQGNSA, per germline. V gave up 0 bases and J gave up 4 bases, with 12 bases separating them. The CDR3 runs to 15 residues. Here the CDR3 reads CASSLASLSFTEAFF. As DNA, the CDR3 is TGTGCCAGCAGCTTAGCGAGTTTGTCGTTCACTGAAGCTTTCTTT.

The rearrangement joins TRBV3-1 (or the pseudogene TRBV3-2) to TRBJ1-6; 7 nucleotides line up with TRBD1. The CDR3 totals 14 residues. V trimming: 4 bases; J trimming: 7 bases; junction bases outside the gene matches: 4. Germline V CDR1 and CDR2: LGHDT, YNNKEL (reference sequence). Written as DNA, the CDR3 is TGTGCCAGCAGCCCGGGACAGAACAATTCACCCCTCCACTTT. Its protein product is CASSPGQNNSPLHF.

This clone was counted a single time. The genes are TRBV19 and TRBJ2-4; 7 nucleotides align to TRBD1. Germline-derived CDR1 and CDR2 are LNHDA and SQIVND (reference sequence). The junction had 7 bases not matched to a gene; V was cut back by 5 bases and J by 6 bases. This CDR3 region has 14 residues. DNA for the CDR3: TGTGCCAGTAGTCCCCGGGACAGCATAAACATTCAGTACTTC. Encoded protein: CASSPRDSINIQYF.